This TCR beta chain was retrieved from a study of response to subunit inactivated influenza vaccine (dated by TCRdb to the late 2010s). For the wider study: Deep quantitative profiling of the T cell receptor repertoire was used in the study to follow responses to a trivalent subunit inactivated influenza vaccine. Findings and caveats that apply to the study as a whole: The authors suggested that each seasonal influenza vaccination may recruit only a limited number of new T cells.

Library construction relied on RT-PCR. This sample was sequenced with an Illumina HiSeq 2500. The public reads were quality trimmed at Q25 with fastp and then assembled into clones with MiXCR by TCRdb, keeping productive beta chains. A single entry per CDR3 protein holds the most common genes and DNA from its merged rows. Within this sample are hundreds of thousands of distinct CDR3 sequences, with 15% to 20% of them counted one time only. The top ten clones comprise approximately 11% of the sample. This clonotype was counted a few times. Its antigen is unknown. Qualities for individual bases were not recorded, and no much larger clone is one base off. The V and J ends are trimmed by 6 bases and 1 base, leaving 9 bases between them. From the germline V gene, CDR1 is MRHNA and CDR2 is SNTAGT. The CDR3 has 13 amino acids, counting the end cysteine and phenylalanine. The kept DNA is CDR3 alone, 39 bases in frame from the first base.

Recombination connected TRBV6-4 to TRBJ1-2, and the D gene may be TRBD1, 6 bases matching. The receptor was derived from a man aged 45-65 years who received an inactivated influenza vaccine. Donor details come from another sample of the same person, matched by shared clones. The material was PBMCs from blood, obtained less than 6 days after vaccination. The CDR3 protein sequence reads: CASSAGHNYGYTF. The DNA is TGTGCCAGCAGCGCGGGACATAACTATGGCTACACCTTC.